These 8 T cell receptor beta chains were sequenced from one sample in a study of CD8 T cells in ankylosing spondylitis. MiXCR, run by TCRdb on the 5' RACE reads, gives a single entry per CDR3 protein. The sample lists a few hundred thousand distinct CDR3 sequences, less than 25% occurring once. The specimen was blood, either unsorted or a sorted T cell fraction (not recorded which). All receptors come from a female donor with ankylosing spondylitis or in good health (not recorded which).

The V and J genes are TRBV12-3 or TRBV12-4 and TRBJ2-7; D remains unclear. CDR3 length equals 12 residues. Trimming stripped 2 bases from V and 6 bases from J, with 8 bases between. The CDR3 DNA follows: TGTGCCAGCAGTTTACTGCCCTCCGAGCAGTACTTC. The encoded protein is CASSLLPSEQYF.

This chain joins TRBV19 and TRBJ2-2, with D uncertain. Germline V gene sequence: CDR1 LNHDA, CDR2 SQIVND (reference sequence). CDR3 length: 15 amino acids. Deletions cut 3 bases from V and 0 bases from J, with 8 bases between. The CDR3 loop reads CASSITPANTGELFF. The CDR3, as DNA: TGTGCCAGTAGTATTACTCCCGCGAACACCGGGGAGCTGTTTTTT.

CDR3 in amino acids: CASSNRPYSNQPQHF. CDR3 coding DNA: TGTGCCAGCAGTAACAGGCCTTATAGCAATCAGCCCCAGCATTTT. The V gene is TRBV6-4, the J gene TRBJ1-5, with D possibly matching TRBD1 (5 bases). V was trimmed by 5 bases and J by 0 bases, leaving 11 bases between them. This CDR3 contains 15 residues. Per germline, CDR1 MRHNA and CDR2 SNTAGT.

In this sample, this clonotype turned up many times. The chain carries TRBV29-1 and TRBJ1-1; D is undetermined. Germline loops: CDR1 SQVTM, CDR2 ANQGSEA. This CDR3 has 10 residues. Trimming cost V 4 bases and J 6 bases, with 6 bases left between them. Here the CDR3 reads CSVVRSEAFF. The CDR3 bases are TGCAGCGTTGTTAGGTCTGAAGCTTTCTTT.

The V and J genes are TRBV7-7 and TRBJ2-3; maybe TRBD2 (6 bases). Trimming took 0 bases from V and 7 from J, leaving 11 bases between them. There are 14 residues in the CDR3. Germline values: CDR1 SSHAT, CDR2 FNYEAQ (reference sequence). The CDR3 sequence: CASSLAGGPHTQYF. The CDR3 DNA is TGTGCCAGCAGCTTAGCGGGAGGTCCTCATACGCAGTATTTT.

This clonotype appeared many times. The V and J genes are TRBV12-3 or TRBV12-4 and TRBJ1-2; D is uncertain. Trimming took 5 bases from V and 5 from J, leaving 9 bases between them. The CDR3 runs to 12 residues. The CDR3 DNA follows: TGTGCCAGCAGTCCCACTGTATATGGCTACACCTTC. This codes for CASSPTVYGYTF.

This clonotype was recorded at least ten times. V is TRBV6-2 or TRBV6-3 and J is TRBJ2-7; tentative D call: TRBD1 (6 bases). Germline V gene sequence: CDR1 MNHEY, CDR2 SVGEGT. Trimming stripped 5 bases from V and 5 bases from J, with 10 bases between. The CDR3 covers 12 residues. The CDR3, as DNA: TGTGCCAGCAGTCTACAGGGAAACGAGCAGTACTTC. It encodes CASSLQGNEQYF.

This chain uses TRBV24-1 with TRBJ1-5, with D possibly being TRBD1 (6 bases). Germline assignment: CDR1 KGHDR and CDR2 SFDVKD. The CDR3 runs to 14 residues. The V and J ends lost 9 bases and 7 bases respectively, with 18 bases between them. The CDR3 sequence is CATADTGMAQPQHF. The CDR3 coding sequence is TGTGCCACCGCCGATACAGGGATGGCGCAGCCCCAGCATTTT.